The clone carrying this T cell receptor (beta chain) was found a few times. Antigen unknown. These data come from a study of CD8+CD57+ T cells in acquired aplastic anemia. CDR3 and TCR beta VDJ profiling relied on a genomic DNA template. TCRdb fed the reads into MiXCR, producing one record per CDR3 protein. The sample lists about 110,000 distinct CDR3 sequences, around half seen once, with roughly a third in the top ten. Per germline, CDR1 LNHNV and CDR2 YYDKDF (reference sequence). Trimming removed 2 bases from V and 7 bases from J, with 15 bases in between. The CDR3 is 14 residues long. Points from the study as a whole: Patients and controls shared some 30 CD8+ CDR3 sequences.

The receptor's source is a human donor in good health, serving as a control. Material: sorted CD4+, CD8+, or CD8+CD57+ T cells (not recorded which) from PBMCs. This chain joins TRBV15 and TRBJ2-7, with TRBD2 as a possible D gene (5 bases). The CDR3 sequence: CATSRQRVMGEQYF. As DNA, the CDR3 is TGTGCCACCAGCAGACAGAGGGTAATGGGGGAGCAGTACTTC.